This T cell receptor beta chain was observed in a study of T cell repertoires in aging, cancer and after chemotherapy (dated by TCRdb to between 2017 and 2020). About the investigation overall: Donors were distributed across six age groups ranging from 30 or younger to 70 or older, with at least three individuals included per group. Control TCR repertoires from healthy donors were recorded over several months to years, and clear clonal overlap was observed across re-sampling. The full dataset contained around 8.2 million TCR reads. To look at immunoaging and at how T cells reconstitute after chemotherapy, the study profiled TCR beta repertoires in peripheral blood from both healthy donors and cancer patients. A cohort of some 210 cancer patients (over 90 with hematological and approximately 120 with solid cancers) was assembled, and 95 healthy donors were included as a reference group.

Multiplex touch-down PCR with a mixed TRB-A/B primer pool was used to amplify rearranged TRB sequences covering the V, D and J segments. Illumina adapters and sample indices were attached to the amplicons through two consecutive PCR reactions run with Phusion HS II polymerase. The amplicons were purified from gel with the NucleoSpin Gel and PCR Clean-up kit and then assessed with Qubit and an Agilent 2100 Bioanalyzer. Libraries were sequenced on an Illumina MiSeq using 600-cycle, single-indexed, paired-end runs. In the source study's methods: MiXCR versions 2.12 and 3.0.5 were used to process TRB sequences. A clone was defined as each unique CDR3 nucleotide sequence, and only productive sequences supported by at least two reads were kept. Repertoire metrics included Shannon diversity, evenness, clonality (one minus evenness), and alpha-parameterized diversity profiles from alpha 0 to 5. The IGoR algorithm was used to calculate generation probabilities of clones in the paired pre- and post-chemotherapy samples. The raw public data were reprocessed by TCRdb itself: fastp quality trimming at Q25, MiXCR clonotype calling, in-frame beta chains only. Rows are combined by CDR3 protein, so each entry shows the most common genes and DNA. The V and J calls were not made by the authors but by TCRdb's processing. Within this sample are some 7,900 distinct CDR3 sequences, with under 35% of them counted one time only. The ten largest account for approximately 12% of the sample.

Study-level results and caveats: It was noted by the authors that conclusions about immunological memory after chemotherapy cannot be drawn from the repertoire data. Significantly lower blood TCR diversity and higher clonality were observed in untreated patients with hematological or solid cancers than in age-matched healthy donors. In both cancer cohorts, median generation probability rose over the chemotherapy interval, which suggests that the repertoire was reconstituted through rebound thymic output. In healthy donors, the decline in TCR diversity with age was mainly explained by loss of richness, whereas in cancer patients loss of evenness was also found to contribute.

Of note for this clonotype: This receptor's antigen is unknown. There are no base qualities to consult, and no much larger clone falls within one base.

TCR beta rearrangements were amplified from genomic DNA isolated from peripheral blood, not from sorted cells or RNA. The CDR3 runs 15 residues from the cysteine to the phenylalanine. The DNA shown is the 45-base CDR3, in frame from base 1. V loses 6 bases at its end and J loses 5 bases; junction bases beyond the gene matches: 8. CDR1 and CDR2, looked up from the germline V gene (reference sequence), are MNHEY and SMNVEV. The clonotype was recovered from a human donor in good health. The rearrangement joined TRBV27 to TRBJ2-3, and TRBD2 aligns with 10 junction nucleotides. The sample comprised blood. The CDR3 region reads CASSFTSGAGDTQYF. The sequence in DNA is TGTGCCAGCAGCTTCACTAGCGGGGCGGGAGATACGCAGTATTTT.